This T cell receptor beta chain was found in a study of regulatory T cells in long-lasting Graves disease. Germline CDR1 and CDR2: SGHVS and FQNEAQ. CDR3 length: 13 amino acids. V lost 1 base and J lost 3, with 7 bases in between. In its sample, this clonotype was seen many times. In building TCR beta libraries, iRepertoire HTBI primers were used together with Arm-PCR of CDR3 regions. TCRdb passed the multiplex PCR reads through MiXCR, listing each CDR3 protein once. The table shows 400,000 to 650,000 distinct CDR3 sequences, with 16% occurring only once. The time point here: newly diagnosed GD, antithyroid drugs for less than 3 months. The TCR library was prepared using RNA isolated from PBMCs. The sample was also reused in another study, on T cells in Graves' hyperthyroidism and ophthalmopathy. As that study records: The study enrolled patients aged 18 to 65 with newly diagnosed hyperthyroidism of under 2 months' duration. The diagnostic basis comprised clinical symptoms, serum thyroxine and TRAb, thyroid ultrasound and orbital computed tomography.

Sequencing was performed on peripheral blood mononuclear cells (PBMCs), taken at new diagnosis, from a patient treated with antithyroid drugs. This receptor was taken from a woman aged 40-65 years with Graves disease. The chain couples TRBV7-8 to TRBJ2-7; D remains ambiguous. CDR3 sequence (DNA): TGTGCCAGCAGCTTAGTGCCAGGCTACGAGCAGTACTTC. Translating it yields CASSLVPGYEQYF.